Shown below are 12 T cell receptor beta chains from a single sample sequenced in a study of T cells in Graves' hyperthyroidism and ophthalmopathy. RNA transcripts yielded amplified TCR beta CDR3 regions. Using the HTBI primer set, a first-round RT-PCR was run on the TCR CDR3. TCRdb re-analysed the multiplex PCR reads in MiXCR, keeping a single row per CDR3 protein. The sample has 500,000 to 650,000 distinct CDR3 sequences, 17% seen once. The sample was blood. Source of these receptors: a woman between 18 and 30 years old with Graves' ophthalmopathy.

Ten or more counts support this clonotype. The chain joins TRBV12-3 or TRBV12-4 to TRBJ2-5; D is perhaps TRBD2 (6 bases). The CDR3 spans 13 residues. The ends were cut back, 2 bases at V and 7 bases at J, with 11 bases in the middle. CDR3 nucleotides: TGTGCCAGCAGTTTAAAGGAGGGAGGGACCCAGTACTTC. It is translated as CASSLKEGGTQYF.

The chain combines TRBV19 with TRBJ2-3; D may be TRBD1 or TRBD2 (6 bases each). Germline loops: CDR1 LNHDA, CDR2 SQIVND (reference sequence). The V and J ends lost 4 bases and 0 bases respectively, with 23 bases between them. CDR3 length equals 19 residues. The CDR3 is CASSNGGSLGGISTDTQYF. In nucleotides, the CDR3 is TGTGCCAGTAGTAACGGCGGATCCCTAGGGGGGATAAGCACAGATACGCAGTATTTT.

This clonotype was recorded once. The chain combines TRBV30 with TRBJ1-5, with D possibly matching TRBD1 (5 bases). Looked up from germline, CDR1 is GTSNPN and CDR2 is SVGIG (reference sequence). Between the trimmed V and J ends, which lost 4 bases and 6 bases, there was a span of 10 bases. The CDR3 sequence is 12 residues long. The CDR3 bases are TGTGCCTGGATCGGGGGTGGTCAGCCCCAGCATTTT. It specifies CAWIGGGQPQHF. Drawing the rest from reference TRBV30 and TRBJ1-5, the complete variable domain is SQTIHQWPATLVQPVGSPLSLECTVEGTSNPNLYWYRQAAGRGLQLLFYSVGIGQISSEVPQNLSASRPQDRQFILSSKKLLLSDSGFYLCAWIGGGQPQHFGDGTRLSIL.

This clonotype was detected ten times or more. V is TRBV12-3 or TRBV12-4 and J is TRBJ1-1, with 7 positions matching TRBD1. The V and J ends lost 7 bases and 5 bases, in that order; junction bases with no gene match: 4. The CDR3 covers 12 residues. CDR3 bases: TGTGCCAGCACCTCACAGGGGACTGAAGCTTTCTTT. Protein product: CASTSQGTEAFF.

The table lists this clonotype with many counts. This chain connects TRBV3-1 to TRBJ1-3; 7 bases match TRBD1. After removal of 3 bases from V and 4 bases from J, the junction contained 6 bases not matched to a gene. The CDR3 has 15 amino acids. Germline lookup yields CDR1 LGHDT and CDR2 YNNKEL (reference sequence). The CDR3 DNA is TGTGCCAGCAGCCACACCGACAGGGAAGGAAACACCATATATTTT. This translates into CASSHTDREGNTIYF.

In this sample, this clonotype turned up many times. The chain carries TRBV6-1 and TRBJ1-5; possible D gene TRBD1, 5 bases. There are 15 residues in the CDR3. In germline, CDR1 is MNHNS, CDR2 SASEGT. Trimming took off 1 base at V and 8 bases at J, with 15 bases between the two ends. CDR3 in amino acids: CASSEEGVAWEPQHF. CDR3 sequence (DNA): TGTGCCAGCAGTGAAGAAGGGGTGGCTTGGGAGCCCCAGCATTTT.

This clonotype was picked up one time. CDR3 region: CASGKRGGGNQPQHF. CDR3 nucleotide sequence: TGTGCCAGCGGCAAACGGGGTGGAGGCAATCAGCCCCAGCATTTT. The chain recombines TRBV7-8 with TRBJ1-5, with unresolved D. V was clipped by 8 bases and J by 2 bases, with 16 bases between them. CDR1 and CDR2 from the germline V gene are SGHVS and FQNEAQ. The CDR3 is 15 amino acids.

Note on this clonotype: This may come from a read error, since a much larger clone is one base off. The chain has TRBV7-2 and TRBJ2-3; 7 bases are shared with TRBD2. The CDR3 runs to 17 residues. The V and J ends lost 5 bases and 2 bases, in that order; junction bases with no gene match: 13. Per the germline V gene, CDR1 is SGHTA and CDR2 is FQGNSA. The CDR3 sequence is CASSQERPGGATDTQYF. CDR3 coding DNA: TGTGCCAGCAGCCAAGAACGCCCGGGAGGCGCCACAGATACGCAGTATTTT.

This clonotype was counted ten times or more. This chain uses TRBV2 with TRBJ2-7; D remains ambiguous. CDR1 and CDR2 from the germline V gene are SNHLY and FYNNEI. V lost 3 bases to trimming and J lost 5 bases, with 2 bases between them. This CDR3 has 10 residues. This chain's CDR3 is CASSENEQYF. The DNA of the CDR3 is TGTGCCAGCAGTGAGAACGAGCAGTACTTC.

This clonotype was found many times. J is TRBJ2-1 and V is TRBV12-3 or TRBV12-4; no clear D. V was shortened by 4 bases and J by 9 bases, with 19 bases between the two germline ends. This CDR3 is 15 amino acids long. The CDR3 coding sequence is TGTGCCAGCAGTTCTCGGCCGATAGAGTTTGGTGAGCAGTTCTTC. It encodes CASSSRPIEFGEQFF.

This clonotype occurred a few times. The genes are TRBV7-8 and TRBJ1-1; TRBD1 agrees at 8 bases. The CDR3 totals 15 residues. Germline lookup yields CDR1 SGHVS and CDR2 FQNEAQ. V lost 5 bases to trimming and J lost 9 bases; unmatched junction nucleotides: 14. The CDR3 DNA reads TGTGCCAGCAGCCTAGACGGGACAGGTCTATCTCAAGCTTTCTTT. Amino acid sequence: CASSLDGTGLSQAFF.

In this sample, this clonotype turned up a few times. The gene calls are TRBV7-6 and TRBJ1-6; 8 nucleotides match TRBD1. Germline values: CDR1 SGHVS, CDR2 FNYEAQ. V lost 3 bases, J lost 9 bases, and 13 bases stayed unmatched. The CDR3 covers 17 residues. The CDR3 is CASSFGAGGDGGSPLHF. The CDR3 DNA reads as TGTGCCAGCAGCTTCGGGGCAGGGGGCGATGGTGGTTCACCCCTCCACTTT. Together with reference TRBV7-6 and TRBJ1-6, the CDR3 gives the full variable domain: GAGVSQSPRYKVTKRGQDVALRCDPISGHVSLYWYRQALGQGPEFLTYFNYEAQQDKSGLPNDRFSAERPEGSISTLTIQRTEQRDSAMYRCASSFGAGGDGGSPLHFGNGTRLTVT.